This TCR beta chain was documented in a study of human T cells and chemical hapten exposure. Study at large: TCR yields per sample varied mostly from small pooled library volume differences.

Specified treatment: therapeutic diphenylcyclopropenone sensitization with weekly scalp DPC. The germline V gene has CDR1 MRHNA and CDR2 SNTAGT. This CDR3 is 15 amino acids long. V lost 4 bases to trimming and J lost 4 bases; unmatched junction nucleotides: 4. Separate cDNA molecules received unique molecular identifiers, which the library attached to them. Via MiXCR, TCRdb re-called the reads, giving one row per CDR3 protein. The table lists some 4,900 distinct CDR3 sequences, around 50% of them singletons. This receptor was obtained from an adult with alopecia areata. Some clones in this sample may be carry-over from other donors' samples. This table probably holds off-target reads from a library built for another chain. The chain recombines TRBV6-4 with TRBJ2-3; 11 bases match TRBD2. The source was whole blood, collected before DPC sensitization or 2, 6, or about 24 weeks after (not recorded which). The CDR3 sequence: CASSVLAGGSDTQYF. The CDR3 DNA reads TGTGCCAGCAGTGTTCTAGCGGGAGGATCAGATACGCAGTATTTT.